This TCR beta chain is drawn from a study of beta chain features in type 1 diabetes. Reverse transcription of all isolated RNA meant that expressed TCRB transcripts were sequenced. Profiling relied on immunoSEQ multiplex PCR, and the TCRdb table lists in-frame clones only, not all of them. The repertoire holds fewer than 250,000 clones, with more than 65% as singletons. V lost 4 bases and J 10 bases, leaving 14 bases between the germline ends. The CDR3 contains 13 residues. Germline-derived CDR1 and CDR2 are LGHNA and YSLEER. Averaging roughly 120 mL, one heparinised blood draw came from each individual donor.

The chain links TRBV4-3 to TRBJ2-1; TRBD2 is a possible D gene (6 bases). The sample comprised naive CD4+ T cells from blood. The receptor was isolated from a man aged 25 to 45 in good health. The DNA of the CDR3 is TGCGCCAGCAGCCGCGTAACGGGAGCCGAGCAGTTCTTC. Residues: CASSRVTGAEQFF.